The 6 T cell receptor beta chains in this list originate from one sample, sequenced in a study of T cells in Graves' hyperthyroidism and ophthalmopathy. Authors of the study amplified TCR beta CDR3 regions from RNA transcripts. A set of HTBI primers served as the primers for a first-round RT-PCR of the TCR CDR3. TCRdb passed the multiplex PCR reads through MiXCR, listing each CDR3 protein once. In the table there are a few hundred thousand distinct CDR3 sequences, approximately 14% of which are singletons. Sequenced material: blood. The source of these receptors is a woman between 18 and 29 years old with Graves' hyperthyroidism that later progressed to Graves' ophthalmopathy.

Ten or more counts support this clonotype. V and J are TRBV27 and TRBJ2-5; possible D gene TRBD2, 6 bases. The CDR3 runs 16 residues. The V gene's germline CDR1 is MNHEY and CDR2 SMNVEV (reference sequence). Trimming removed 0 bases from V and 5 bases from J, with 16 bases in between. The CDR3: CASSLSNGGVGETQYF. For the CDR3, the DNA is TGTGCCAGCAGTTTATCGAACGGAGGGGTAGGGGAGACCCAGTACTTC.

This clonotype was picked up many times. This chain uses TRBV6-1 with TRBJ2-3; TRBD2 is a possible D gene (6 bases). V lost 5 bases to trimming and J lost 4 bases, with 13 bases between them. This CDR3 contains 14 residues. Germline CDR1 reads MNHNS; CDR2 reads SASEGT. CDR3 region: CASSFGLTPDTQYF. The CDR3 DNA follows: TGTGCCAGCAGTTTCGGACTAACTCCAGATACGCAGTATTTT.

The sample holds a few counts of this clonotype. The chain recombines TRBV12-3 or TRBV12-4 with TRBJ2-7, with D possibly being TRBD2 (5 bases). The CDR3 totals 14 residues. The V gene lost 3 bases and the J gene lost 4 bases, with 13 bases spanning the gap. CDR3 in amino acids: CASSFRLARYEQYF. In DNA, the CDR3 is TGTGCCAGCAGTTTCCGGCTAGCCCGTTACGAGCAGTACTTC.

This clonotype was seen at least ten times. The gene calls are TRBV7-6 and TRBJ2-7; tentative D call: TRBD1 (6 bases). Trimming removed 1 base at V and 0 bases at J, with 13 bases between. Per germline, CDR1 SGHVS and CDR2 FNYEAQ. There are 16 residues in the CDR3. The CDR3 reads CASSLGWGPYSYEQYF. The CDR3 bases are TGTGCCAGCAGCTTAGGTTGGGGGCCTTACTCCTACGAGCAGTACTTC.

The table lists this clonotype with many counts. J is TRBJ2-7 and V is TRBV12-3 or TRBV12-4; 9 bases map to TRBD1. The J segment lost 4 bases and the V segment lost 6 bases, leaving 4 bases of the junction unmatched. The CDR3 contains 13 residues. The CDR3 protein is CASRAQGAYEQYF. CDR3 coding DNA: TGTGCCAGCAGGGCACAGGGGGCTTACGAGCAGTACTTC.

The chain employs TRBV6-2 or TRBV6-3 and TRBJ2-7; maybe TRBD2 (6 bases). The V gene lost 0 bases and the J gene lost 4 bases, with 10 bases spanning the gap. The CDR3 has 14 amino acids. Germline V lookup: CDR1 MNHEY, CDR2 SVGEGT. The CDR3 coding sequence is TGTGCCAGCAGTTACTCCGGACTACTTTACGAGCAGTACTTC. It translates to CASSYSGLLYEQYF.